One sample yielded the 7 T cell receptor beta chains listed below, sequenced in a study of T cell responses to AZD1222 COVID-19 vaccine. The table came from immunoSEQ multiplex PCR; TCRdb's copy has only in-frame clones and leaves some out. Of 120,000 or so clones listed, about 90% are singletons. This specimen consisted of peripheral blood, obtained on day 0 of AZD1222 vaccination. The receptors were gathered from an adult in good health.

This chain uses TRBV5-1 with TRBJ2-2; D not resolved. The CDR3 has 14 amino acids. In germline, CDR1 is SGHRS, CDR2 YFSETQ. The V gene lost 0 bases and the J gene lost 2 bases, with 5 bases spanning the gap. CDR3 bases: TGCGCCAGCAGCTTGGAGTCCAACACCGGGGAGCTGTTTTTT. Translating gives CASSLESNTGELFF.

The chain joins TRBV30 to TRBJ1-6; D gene uncertain. CDR1 and CDR2 (germline): GTSNPN, SVGIG (reference sequence). Trimming pared 0 bases from V and 0 bases from J, leaving 12 bases between. CDR3 length: 17 amino acids. As DNA, the CDR3 is TGTGCCTGGAGTGTTCCTCATCCGAGCTCCTATAATTCACCCCTCCACTTT. The encoded protein is CAWSVPHPSSYNSPLHF.

The V call is TRBV7-9, the J call TRBJ2-7; 12 nucleotides agree with TRBD2. Germline V gene data show CDR1 as SEHNR and CDR2 as FQNEAQ (reference sequence). V shed 5 bases, J shed 5 bases, and the junction held 10 bases outside the gene matches. The CDR3 spans 16 residues. This CDR3 is CASSPSLAGGYNEQYF. CDR3 coding DNA: TGTGCCAGCAGCCCCTCACTAGCGGGAGGTTACAACGAGCAGTACTTC.

The chain combines TRBV2 with TRBJ2-1, with D maybe TRBD2 (5 bases). The CDR3 spans 12 residues. Per the germline V gene, CDR1 is SNHLY and CDR2 is FYNNEI. Trimming cost V 3 bases and J 7 bases, with 7 bases left between them. The CDR3 DNA reads TGTGCCAGCAGTGACTCGGGGAATGAGCAGTTCTTC. Its protein is CASSDSGNEQFF.

The chain couples TRBV6-5 to TRBJ1-6; D is undetermined. The V end was cut by 8 bases, the J end by 6 bases, with 14 bases between. The CDR3 runs 14 residues. The germline CDR1 and CDR2 sequences are MNHEY and SVGAGI. DNA for the CDR3: TGTGCCAGCTCCCCAAGAACGGGTAATTCACCCCTCCACTTT. The encoded protein is CASSPRTGNSPLHF.

The rearrangement joins TRBV2 to TRBJ1-5; D is undetermined. The V gene's germline CDR1 is SNHLY and CDR2 FYNNEI. V was pared by 1 base and J by 2 bases, with 12 bases between. The CDR3 has 16 amino acids. CDR3 coding DNA: TGTGCCAGCAGTGAAGTCGGGCCTTGGGGCAATCAGCCCCAGCATTTT. The encoded protein is CASSEVGPWGNQPQHF. The full variable domain, its missing parts supplied by reference TRBV2 and TRBJ1-5, is EPEVTQTPSHQVTQMGQEVILRCVPISNHLYFYWYRQILGQKVEFLVSFYNNEISEKSEIFDDQFSVERPDGSNFTLKIRSTKLEDSAMYFCASSEVGPWGNQPQHFGDGTRLSIL.

The J gene is TRBJ1-5, the V gene TRBV30; 8 bases match TRBD1. CDR1 is GTSNPN and CDR2 is SVGIG in the germline V gene (reference sequence). This CDR3 is 15 amino acids long. V trimming: 3 bases; J trimming: 9 bases; junction bases outside the gene matches: 13. The CDR3 reads CAWRLQGAQGSPQHF. In nucleotides, the CDR3 is TGTGCCTGGAGACTTCAGGGGGCACAGGGATCGCCCCAGCATTTT.